These 28 T cell receptor beta chains were sequenced from one sample in a study of shared clonotypes between healthy human individuals. Data came from immunoSEQ multiplex PCR; TCRdb stores just in-frame clones and leaves some out. The sample holds under 1,100,000 clones, around 78% seen once. The sequencing sample was made of memory CD4+ T cells from PBMCs. Subset in this sample: CD45RA-negative fraction. These receptors all stem from a man between 18 and 29 years old in good health. Some clones in this sample may be carry-over from other donors' samples.

CDR3 residues: CASPPKDSGNTIYF. In DNA, the CDR3 is TGTGCCAGCCCGCCCAAAGATTCTGGAAACACCATATATTTT. This chain links TRBV7-9 with TRBJ1-3; D remains ambiguous. The CDR3 is made up of 14 amino acids. V gave up 8 bases and J gave up 1 base, with 12 bases separating them. CDR1 is SEHNR and CDR2 is FQNEAQ in the germline V gene (reference sequence). Supplemented by reference TRBV7-9 and TRBJ1-3, the full variable domain reads DTGVSQNPRHKITKRGQNVTFRCDPISEHNRLYWYRQTLGQGPEFLTYFQNEAQLEKSRLLSDRFSAERPKGSFSTLEIQRTEQGDSAMYLCASPPKDSGNTIYFGEGSWLTVV.

V gene TRBV5-1 combines with J gene TRBJ1-3; TRBD1 aligns across 7 bases. Germline V lookup: CDR1 SGHRS, CDR2 YFSETQ. The CDR3 length is 14 residues. V lost 3 bases and J lost 9; bases outside the gene matches: 9. The CDR3 sequence: CASSSTGEKGTIYF. The CDR3 DNA sequence: TGCGCCAGCAGCTCAACAGGGGAAAAGGGCACCATATATTTT.

A few counts support this clone. This chain connects TRBV5-1 to TRBJ2-1; D remains ambiguous. CDR3 length: 12 residues. With 2 bases removed from V and 10 bases from J, the gap between germline ends came to 10 bases. Germline V CDR1 and CDR2: SGHRS, YFSETQ. The CDR3 protein is CASSFYRYEQFF. CDR3 in DNA: TGCGCCAGCAGCTTCTACCGATACGAGCAGTTCTTC.

V and J are TRBV5-5 and TRBJ1-1; D remains ambiguous. Germline values: CDR1 SGHKS, CDR2 YYEKEE (reference sequence). Trimming removed 1 base at V and 0 bases at J, with 10 bases between. The CDR3 length is 15 residues. The CDR3 region has the DNA TGTGCCAGCAGCTTGAGGGCGGTGATGAACACTGAAGCTTTCTTT. Translation gives CASSLRAVMNTEAFF. Together with reference TRBV5-5 and TRBJ1-1, the CDR3 gives the full variable domain: DAGVTQSPTHLIKTRGQQVTLRCSPISGHKSVSWYQQVLGQGPQFIFQYYEKEERGRGNFPDRFSARQFPNYSSELNVNALLLGDSALYLCASSLRAVMNTEAFFGQGTRLTVV.

V and J are TRBV4-2 and TRBJ2-3, with D possibly TRBD1 on 6 matching bases. CDR1 is LGHNA, CDR2 YNFKEQ, per germline. V was shortened by 1 base and J by 0 bases, with 11 bases between the two germline ends. The CDR3 extends over 16 amino acids. This chain's CDR3 is CASSQGGQSSTDTQYF. In nucleotides, the CDR3 is TGTGCCAGCAGCCAAGGCGGACAGTCTAGCACAGATACGCAGTATTTT.

V gene TRBV11-2 combines with J gene TRBJ2-1, with a possible D match to TRBD2 (6 bases). The CDR3 extends over 16 amino acids. V was clipped by 2 bases and J by 5 bases, with 16 bases between them. Germline V lookup: CDR1 SGHAT, CDR2 FQNNGV. CDR3 in DNA: TGTGCCAGCAGCTTAAGGGTGGTAGCGGATGACAATGAGCAGTTCTTC. It is translated as CASSLRVVADDNEQFF.

Only one count was recorded for this clone. The genes are TRBV6-1 and TRBJ1-5; D is uncertain. The CDR3 is 16 residues long. Deletions cut 0 bases from V and 5 bases from J, with 14 bases between. CDR1 MNHNS and CDR2 SASEGT come from the germline V gene. The CDR3 nucleotides read TGTGCCAGCAGTGAAGCGGTGGGCACCAGCCATCAGCCCCAGCATTTT. Translated: CASSEAVGTSHQPQHF.

The rearrangement joins TRBV7-3 to TRBJ2-3; 8 bases fit TRBD2. The CDR3 totals 15 residues. From germline, CDR1 is SGHTA and CDR2 FQGTGA. V dropped 2 bases and J dropped 3; count of bases not matched to a gene: 4. CDR3 protein: CASSLAGGWTDTQYF. DNA of the CDR3: TGTGCCAGCAGCTTAGCGGGGGGTTGGACAGATACGCAGTATTTT.

On this clone: A single base separates this from a much larger clone, so it may be a read error. V gene TRBV5-1 combines with J gene TRBJ2-2; D is perhaps TRBD2 (6 bases). Germline CDR1 is SGHRS and CDR2 is YFSETQ. Trimming removed 0 bases from V and 1 base from J, with 10 bases in between. The CDR3 contains 16 residues. CDR3 region: CASSLDGGVNTGELFF. CDR3 coding DNA: TGCGCCAGCAGCTTGGATGGCGGGGTGAACACCGGGGAGCTGTTTTTT.

The chain carries TRBV6-1 and TRBJ2-1, with D maybe TRBD2 (6 bases). The length of the CDR3 is 14 residues. The V and J ends lost 7 bases and 10 bases respectively, with 20 bases between them. Germline-derived CDR1 and CDR2 are MNHNS and SASEGT. The chain's CDR3 is CASTLRVRGKEQFF. DNA of the CDR3: TGTGCCAGCACCCTGAGGGTCCGGGGGAAGGAGCAGTTCTTC.

The chain carries TRBV28 and TRBJ1-4; 12 bases are shared with TRBD1. After removal of 6 bases from V and 8 bases from J, the junction contained 16 bases not matched to a gene. CDR1 MDHEN and CDR2 SYDVKM come from the germline V gene. This CDR3 spans 18 amino acids. CDR3 nucleotide sequence: TGTGCCAGCAGCCGGATGACCGGGACAGGGGGCCCTTCGGAAAAACTGTTTTTT. Protein sequence: CASSRMTGTGGPSEKLFF.

The J gene is TRBJ2-2, the V gene TRBV7-2; 8 nucleotides line up with TRBD1. This CDR3 spans 16 amino acids. Germline values: CDR1 SGHTA, CDR2 FQGNSA. The V segment lost 2 bases and the J segment 1 base; nucleotides outside the gene matches: 3. Here the CDR3 DNA reads TGTGCCAGCAGCTTATTTGACAGGGGGAACACCGGGGAGCTGTTTTTT. This encodes CASSLFDRGNTGELFF.

V gene TRBV11-2 combines with J gene TRBJ1-1; 8 bases match TRBD1. The trim removed 6 bases at V and 10 bases at J, leaving 7 bases unmatched. The CDR3 runs 12 residues. Germline V gene lookup returns CDR1 SGHAT and CDR2 FQNNGV. The CDR3 DNA is TGTGCCAGCAGACAAGACAGGGGAGTAGCTTTCTTT. It codes for CASRQDRGVAFF.

V is TRBV7-9 and J is TRBJ2-1, with D possibly matching TRBD2 (6 bases). This CDR3 has 17 residues. V lost 4 bases and J 9 bases, leaving 25 bases between the germline ends. Germline CDR1 SEHNR, CDR2 FQNEAQ (reference sequence). The CDR3 loop is CASSSQRGTGAAGEQFF. For the CDR3, the DNA is TGTGCCAGCAGCTCGCAGAGGGGAACGGGAGCAGCCGGTGAGCAGTTCTTC.

V and J are TRBV5-4 and TRBJ1-4; the D gene is possibly TRBD1 (5 bases). The CDR3 has 12 amino acids. V was clipped by 4 bases and J by 5 bases, with 6 bases between them. Germline V CDR1 and CDR2: SGHNT, YYREEE (reference sequence). CDR3 coding DNA: TGTGCCAGCAGCCGGACAAATGAAAAACTGTTTTTT. This sequence encodes CASSRTNEKLFF.

This chain links TRBV5-1 with TRBJ1-4; maybe TRBD1 (5 bases). The CDR3 is 16 amino acids. Trimming removed 1 base from V and 6 bases from J, with 16 bases in between. Germline CDR1 is SGHRS and CDR2 is YFSETQ. The chain's CDR3 is CASSLLGPGRDEKLFF. The DNA of the CDR3 is TGCGCCAGCAGCTTGTTAGGTCCAGGGAGGGATGAAAAACTGTTTTTT.

To note about this clone: Other DNA sequences in the sample encode the same CDR3. DNA of the CDR3: TGCAGTGCTACAATCGAGACCCAGTACTTC. Its translation: CSATIETQYF. The V and J genes are TRBV20-1 and TRBJ2-5; D is unresolved. Deletions cut 4 bases from V and 5 bases from J, with 5 bases between. The CDR3 runs to 10 residues. In germline, CDR1 is DFQATT, CDR2 SNEGSKA (reference sequence).

This chain uses TRBV7-9 with TRBJ2-3, with D possibly matching TRBD1 (6 bases). This CDR3 spans 16 amino acids. The V end lost 1 base, the J end lost 4 bases, and 15 bases lay between the germline ends. Germline V gene data show CDR1 as SEHNR and CDR2 as FQNEAQ (reference sequence). CDR3 region: CASSLGLAEGADTQYF. The CDR3 coding sequence is TGTGCCAGCAGCTTAGGTTTGGCTGAGGGGGCAGATACGCAGTATTTT.

The sample holds one count of this clone. This same CDR3 is encoded by further DNA sequences in the sample. This chain uses TRBV18 with TRBJ2-5; unclear D gene. Deletions cut 2 bases from V and 2 bases from J, with 3 bases between. In germline, CDR1 is KGHSH, CDR2 LQKENI. The CDR3 contains 12 residues. The CDR3 reads CASSPTQETQYF. CDR3 DNA sequence: TGTGCCAGCTCACCAACTCAAGAGACCCAGTACTTC. Variable domain in full (rest from reference TRBV18 and TRBJ2-5): NAGVMQNPRHLVRRRGQEARLRCSPMKGHSHVYWYRQLPEEGLKFMVYLQKENIIDESGMPKERFSAEFPKEGPSILRIQQVVRGDSAAYFCASSPTQETQYFGPGTRLLVL.

Concerning this clone itself: A read error may be the cause here, since a much bigger clone is one base away. The chain has TRBV20-1 and TRBJ2-1, with D uncertain. The CDR3 contains 10 residues. Germline V gene sequence: CDR1 DFQATT, CDR2 SNEGSKA (reference sequence). The CDR3 region is CSAIYNEQLF. CDR3 bases: TGCAGTGCTATCTACAATGAGCAGCTCTTC.

The chain joins TRBV28 to TRBJ2-7; TRBD2 might be the D (6 bases). Germline V gene data show CDR1 as MDHEN and CDR2 as SYDVKM. V was cut by 7 bases and J by 4 bases, with 14 bases left in between. The CDR3 runs to 13 residues. The DNA for the CDR3 is TGTGCCAGCAACGCTCCGCGGGGTTACGAGCAGTACTTC. This encodes CASNAPRGYEQYF.

The CDR3 is CASSLSAGSYSEKLFF. CDR3 coding DNA: TGTGCCAGCAGTTTATCCGCAGGATCGTATAGTGAAAAACTGTTTTTT. V gene TRBV28 combines with J gene TRBJ1-4; the D is unclear. The CDR3 is 16 amino acids. V shed 1 base and J shed 7 bases, with 16 bases lying between them. CDR1 is MDHEN, CDR2 SYDVKM, per germline. The whole variable domain, remainder taken from reference TRBV28 and TRBJ1-4, is DVKVTQSSRYLVKRTGEKVFLECVQDMDHENMFWYRQDPGLGLRLIYFSYDVKMKEKGDIPEGYSVSREKKERFSLILESASTNQTSMYLCASSLSAGSYSEKLFFGSGTQLSVL.

This clone came up a few times. The V call is TRBV5-6, the J call TRBJ1-1; no clear D. This CDR3 comprises 13 residues. The germline V and J ends were trimmed by 9 bases and 1 base, with 13 bases remaining between them. The germline CDR1 and CDR2 sequences are SGHDT and YYEEEE. DNA for the CDR3: TGTGCCACCCATCTAGGTAGGAACACTGAAGCTTTCTTT. This gives the protein CATHLGRNTEAFF.

The chain recombines TRBV7-2 with TRBJ1-2; no clear D. Germline V CDR1 and CDR2: SGHTA, FQGNSA. V was pared by 5 bases and J by 4 bases, with 17 bases between. The CDR3 covers 15 residues. CDR3 DNA sequence: TGTGCCAGCAGCCCCGCGGGGAGGACGTTCTATGGCTACACCTTC. This encodes CASSPAGRTFYGYTF.

The gene calls are TRBV11-2 and TRBJ1-1; D is possibly TRBD1 (5 bases). Deletions cut 3 bases from V and 10 bases from J, with 15 bases between. From germline, CDR1 is SGHAT and CDR2 FQNNGV. The CDR3 sequence is 13 residues long. The CDR3 DNA reads as TGTGCCAGCAGCTTTACCCAGGGTGATGTAGCTTTCTTT. It encodes CASSFTQGDVAFF.

The chain joins TRBV7-8 to TRBJ1-5; 10 nucleotides align to TRBD1. This CDR3 comprises 14 residues. The V segment lost 6 bases and the J segment 5 bases; nucleotides outside the gene matches: 4. Germline V gene lookup returns CDR1 SGHVS and CDR2 FQNEAQ. The CDR3 DNA reads TGTGCCAGCAGTTTGGGACAGGGGCATCAGCCCCAGCATTTT. It specifies CASSLGQGHQPQHF.

The chain's CDR3 is CASSSAGEGRTEAFF. The CDR3 DNA is TGTGCCAGCAGCTCAGCTGGGGAGGGGCGCACTGAAGCTTTCTTT. The rearrangement links TRBV11-3 to TRBJ1-1; TRBD1 is a possible D gene (5 bases). Germline loops: CDR1 SGHNT, CDR2 YENEEA. V was pared by 4 bases and J by 4 bases, with 16 bases between. This CDR3 has 15 residues.

The chain employs TRBV6-4 and TRBJ2-2, with D perhaps matching TRBD1 (5 bases). The germline CDR1 and CDR2 sequences are MRHNA and SNTAGT. The V gene lost 6 bases and the J gene lost 0 bases, with 8 bases spanning the gap. The CDR3 extends over 14 amino acids. The CDR3 sequence is CASRDRPNTGELFF. Here the CDR3 DNA reads TGTGCCAGCAGAGACAGACCGAACACCGGGGAGCTGTTTTTT.